The rows below give T cell receptor beta chains drawn from one sample of a study of early T cells in non-severe SARS-CoV-2 infection. TCRdb redid the calling of the 5' RACE reads with MiXCR, one entry per CDR3 protein. The sample carries around 67,000 distinct CDR3 sequences, approximately 13% recorded once. The sequenced material came from whole blood. The receptor set was obtained from an adult who was a healthcare worker with PCR-confirmed SARS-CoV-2 infection or an uninfected control (not recorded which). Each CDR3 is given with its conserved first and last residue. A D gene is named only where the DNA matches it firmly. Clone size is given for some rows only: seen once, a few or many times, or a class if the clone is expanded.

NA | TRBJ2-7 | TRBV28 | NA | CASRAGTYEQYF | TGTGCCAGCAGAGCGGGTACCTACGAGCAGTACTTC
NA | TRBJ1-5 | TRBV7-9 | NA | CASSNGQSNQPQHF | TGTGCCAGCAGCAACGGACAGTCCAATCAGCCCCAGCATTTT
NA | TRBJ1-2 | TRBV20-1 | NA | CSTDQAINYGYTF | TGCAGTACCGACCAGGCGATAAACTATGGCTACACCTTC
many | TRBJ1-1 | TRBV4-1 | NA | CASSHPLNTEAFF | TGCGCCAGCAGCCACCCCCTGAACACTGAAGCTTTCTTT
many | TRBJ2-4 | TRBV28 | NA | CASSLGGAQAKNIQYF | TGTGCCAGCAGTTTGGGGGGGGCCCAAGCCAAAAACATTCAGTACTTC
many | TRBJ2-5 | TRBV7-6 | NA | CASSSLLGRDQETQYF | TGTGCCAGCAGCTCACTCCTAGGACGGGACCAAGAGACCCAGTACTTC
many | TRBJ1-3 | TRBV18 | TRBD1 | CASSQTGTGGTGNTIYF | TGTGCCAGCTCACAAACCGGGACAGGGGGCACTGGAAACACCATATATTTT
many | TRBJ2-3 | TRBV7-6 | NA | CASSYRWQRATNLTDTQYF | TGTGCCAGCAGCTATCGATGGCAGCGGGCCACAAACCTCACAGATACGCAGTATTTT
many | TRBJ2-5 | TRBV18 | NA | CASSRAGTTKSNQYF | TGTGCCAGCTCACGGGCCGGGACGACCAAGAGTAACCAGTACTTC
many | TRBJ2-1 | TRBV7-9 | NA | CASSSPPQGGKYNEQFF | TGTGCCAGCAGCTCACCCCCTCAGGGCGGGAAATACAATGAGCAGTTCTTC
many | TRBJ2-2 | TRBV7-2 | TRBD1 | CASSRDRGYRFDGELFF | TGTGCCAGCAGCCGGGACAGGGGTTACCGATTCGACGGGGAGCTGTTTTTT
many | TRBJ1-5 | TRBV6-6 | TRBD1 | CASTPRGQGGNQPQHF | TGTGCCAGCACCCCCAGAGGACAGGGTGGCAATCAGCCCCAGCATTTT
many | TRBJ1-2 | TRBV29-1 | TRBD1 | CSAFIPGTGDRGYTF | TGCAGCGCTTTCATCCCGGGGACAGGGGACCGTGGCTACACCTTC
many | TRBJ1-4 | TRBV18 | TRBD1 | CASSPPGQPNEKLFF | TGTGCCAGCTCACCACCGGGACAGCCTAATGAAAAACTGTTTTTT
many | TRBJ2-7 | TRBV28 | NA | CASSLTGTAYEQYF | TGTGCCAGCAGCCTAACCGGTACGGCCTACGAGCAGTACTTC
many | TRBJ1-1 | TRBV12-3/TRBV12-4 | TRBD1 | CASSSRRQGAWNEAFF | TGTGCCAGCAGTTCGCGACGACAGGGGGCATGGAATGAAGCTTTCTTT
many | TRBJ2-5 | TRBV27 | TRBD2 | CASRRLAAGETQYF | TGTGCCAGCCGGCGACTAGCGGCGGGGGAGACCCAGTACTTC
many | TRBJ2-1 | TRBV3-1 | TRBD2 | CASSPLSGFTYNEQFF | TGTGCCAGCAGCCCCCTTAGCGGGTTCACCTACAATGAGCAGTTCTTC
many | TRBJ1-2 | TRBV7-2 | TRBD1 | CASSLGQDIFGYTF | TGTGCCAGCAGCTTGGGACAGGACATATTCGGCTACACCTTC
many | TRBJ1-6 | TRBV21-1 | NA | CASSKSPVQKRDRLSSYNSPLHF | TGTGCCAGCAGCAAGTCACCAGTTCAAAAACGGGACAGGCTGAGCTCCTATAATTCACCCCTCCACTTT
many | TRBJ2-3 | TRBV27 | NA | CASSSSAQGDTQYF | TGTGCCAGCAGTTCGTCGGCCCAGGGAGATACGCAGTATTTT
many | TRBJ2-7 | TRBV12-3/TRBV12-4 | TRBD2 | CASSPFERGDSYEQYF | TGTGCCAGCAGCCCCTTTGAGCGGGGGGACTCCTACGAGCAGTACTTC
NA | TRBJ1-2 | TRBV7-9 | NA | CASSGRVEGYTF | TGTGCCAGCAGCGGTAGAGTAGAAGGCTACACCTTC
many | TRBJ2-2 | TRBV29-1 | NA | CSVEDNTGELFF | TGCAGCGTTGAAGACAACACCGGGGAGCTGTTTTTT
NA | TRBJ2-1 | TRBV29-1 | NA | CSFGVRMSYNEQFF | TGCAGCTTCGGGGTCAGGATGTCCTACAATGAGCAGTTCTTC
many | TRBJ1-5 | TRBV4-3 | TRBD1 | CASSQDLGGLNQPQHF | TGCGCCAGCAGCCAAGACTTAGGGGGCCTCAATCAGCCCCAGCATTTT
many | TRBJ1-2 | TRBV7-8 | TRBD1 | CASRPTGGNSNYGYTF | TGTGCCAGCAGACCTACAGGGGGCAACTCTAACTATGGCTACACCTTC
NA | TRBJ2-2 | TRBV6-1 | NA | CASSERVITGELFF | TGTGCCAGCAGTGAACGGGTTATCACCGGGGAGCTGTTTTTT
many | TRBJ2-7 | TRBV29-1 | NA | CSVVQGILHEQYF | TGCAGCGTTGTACAGGGTATTTTACACGAGCAGTACTTC
many | TRBJ2-7 | TRBV29-1 | NA | CSVEGDLREQYF | TGCAGCGTTGAAGGAGACCTGAGGGAGCAGTACTTC
many | TRBJ2-1 | TRBV11-2 | NA | CASSIRDLYNEQFF | TGTGCCAGCAGCATCCGGGACTTATACAATGAGCAGTTCTTC
many | TRBJ2-1 | TRBV3-1 | NA | CASSQNTYYNEQFF | TGTGCCAGCAGCCAAAACACCTACTACAATGAGCAGTTCTTC
many | TRBJ1-1 | TRBV11-2 | NA | CASSPGLNTEAFF | TGTGCCAGCAGCCCCGGATTGAACACTGAAGCTTTCTTT
NA | TRBJ2-7 | TRBV7-6 | NA | CASSTLAGRSYEQYF | TGTGCCAGCAGCACCCTCGCGGGACGATCCTACGAGCAGTACTTC
NA | TRBJ2-2 | TRBV12-3/TRBV12-4 | NA | CASSQGGQTGELFF | TGTGCCAGCAGTCAAGGGGGGCAGACCGGGGAGCTGTTTTTT
NA | TRBJ2-3 | TRBV9 | TRBD1 | CASSVGQAADTQYF | TGTGCCAGCAGCGTCGGACAGGCGGCAGATACGCAGTATTTT
many | TRBJ2-7 | TRBV7-6 | NA | CASSLDGFGEQYF | TGTGCCAGCAGCTTGGACGGGTTCGGTGAGCAGTACTTC
many | TRBJ1-4 | TRBV21-1 | NA | CASSKAEGQGLINEKLFF | TGTGCCAGCAGCAAAGCGGAGGGACAGGGGCTGATTAATGAAAAACTGTTTTTT